This TCR beta chain was sequenced in a study of shared clonotypes between healthy human individuals. The CDR3 is made up of 17 amino acids. Terminally differentiated effector memory CD45RA+ cells were excluded from the naive CD8 cells, which were CD45RO-negative and positively selected for CCR7. Generated by immunoSEQ multiplex PCR, the TCRdb table keeps only in-frame clones and is missing some. The sample has 2 million or so clones, less than 95% seen once. Material for sequencing was naive CD8+ T cells sorted from blood. This TCR came from a man aged 18-30 years in good health. The rearrangement joins TRBV21-1 to TRBJ2-1; the table calls TRBD2, which could not be checked here. TRBV21-1 is a documented pseudogene. DNA for the CDR3: TGTGCCAGCAGCGAGCCTAGATATAGCGGGCCTTACAATGAGCAGTTCTTC. Amino acid sequence: CASSEPRYSGPYNEQFF.